These T cell receptor beta chains were read from a single sample in a study of blood T cells in healthy people across ages. TCRdb re-derived calls from the 5' RACE reads in MiXCR, one entry per CDR3 protein. This repertoire shows roughly 900,000 distinct CDR3 sequences, under 35% found once; its top ten account for approximately 15%. Sequenced: blood. The receptors derive from a woman of 80 years or more in good health. The conserved cysteine and the conserved F or W are not part of the CDR3 here. Not all rows give a size; the values are once, few, many and, for expanded clones, a class.

>TRBV5-1|11|many
ASSLGVGKPQH
>TRBV20-1|11|many
SAREGARETQY
>TRBV5-1|12|few
ASSPLDRAYGYT
>TRBV28|12|few
ASSLRAGDTEAF
>TRBV30|14|many
AWRPGGSGSYNEQF
>TRBV5-1|12|many
ASSVGQGVEKLF
>TRBV6-5|13|many
ASKSYPDSSYEQY
>TRBV7-2|19|many
ASSFRIRDRRTTSSGNTIY
>TRBV20-1|14|many
SARDRGAGSTDTQY
>TRBV5-6|13|few
ASRNRDRGADTQY
>TRBV9|13|many
ASSFRYTGYNEQF
>TRBV7-2|15|few
ASSLHWTVATNEKLF
>TRBV29-1|12|.
SVVGTSNPNEQF
>TRBV7-2|11|many
ASSTSRVDGYT
>TRBV4-3|14|many
ASSPSSWGRTDTQY
>TRBV6-5|10|.
ASSYSRDEQF
>TRBV7-2|12|.
ASSLGGSVYEQY
>TRBV5-1|18|many
ASSFYCNRGYGTECKPQH
>TRBV18|12|.
ASSPRGEADTQY
>TRBV7-2|11|many
ASSRPQVHEQY
>TRBV5-1|14|many
ASSLGGQGLGFEQF
>TRBV5-1|13|once
ASSLFDRDQETQY
>TRBV3-1|14|.
ASSQGGRGGENEQF
>TRBV15|14|few
ATSRGTGATNYGYT
>TRBV11-2|15|many
ASSSLRRDREDYGYT
>TRBV30|13|.
AWSPLGGGNSPLH
>TRBV12-3/TRBV12-4|13|many
AVAGRGGLQETQY
>TRBV6-5|13|many
ASKGDRESNYGYT
>TRBV5-1|13|.
ASSLGGGENTEAF
>TRBV7-9|14|.
ASSYGTVGGNEKLF
>TRBV7-2|14|many
ASSSGTGAFNTEAF
>TRBV7-2|15|many
ASSLTPQEGVTYGYT
>TRBV18|13|few
ASSLAGASLDTQY
>TRBV7-6|13|few
ASSPSPEGLGGYT
>TRBV6-1|13|few
ASSEGGTGAAEAF
>TRBV11-2|13|few
ASREPGTGNYEQY
>TRBV18|12|.
ASSPGLVPSEQF
>TRBV7-2|15|.
ASSLAVGGLYTGELF
>TRBV20-1|9|.
SAMGYTEAF